Shown below are 12 T cell receptor beta chains from a single sample sequenced in a study of blood T cells in healthy people across ages. Sample-barcoded 5' priming and a J-beta primer mix drove a second PCR of roughly 7 to 11 cycles. TCRdb reanalysed the 5' RACE reads using MiXCR and keeps one entry per CDR3 protein. The table lists approximately 700,000 distinct CDR3 sequences, 32% of them singletons. The sequenced material came from blood. Receptor source: a woman older than 75 in good health.

This clonotype appeared many times. V gene TRBV10-3 combines with J gene TRBJ1-1; perhaps TRBD1 as D (5 bases). V gave up 7 bases and J gave up 0 bases, with 12 bases separating them. Germline V gene lookup returns CDR1 ENHRY and CDR2 SYGVKD. The CDR3 totals 14 residues. For the CDR3, the DNA is TGTGCCATCACCCCGGAGGGACTGAACACTGAAGCTTTCTTT. It codes for CAITPEGLNTEAFF.

This rearrangement joins TRBV5-1 to TRBJ2-5, with D uncertain. Germline lookup yields CDR1 SGHRS and CDR2 YFSETQ. This CDR3 is 13 amino acids long. Between the trimmed V and J ends, which lost 4 bases and 5 bases, there was a span of 12 bases. CDR3: CASSHRVGETQYF. The CDR3 DNA reads as TGCGCCAGCAGCCATCGTGTGGGGGAGACCCAGTACTTC. Together with reference TRBV5-1 and TRBJ2-5, the CDR3 gives the full variable domain: KAGVTQTPRYLIKTRGQQVTLSCSPISGHRSVSWYQQTPGQGLQFLFEYFSETQRNKGNFPGRFSGRQFSNSRSEMNVSTLELGDSALYLCASSHRVGETQYFGPGTRLLVL.

There are many counts of this clonotype. The chain combines TRBV7-9 with TRBJ2-4; the D gene is possibly TRBD2 (6 bases). The germline V gene encodes CDR1 SEHNR and CDR2 FQNEAQ (reference sequence). V was clipped by 1 base and J by 8 bases, with 12 bases between them. The CDR3 extends over 14 amino acids. The CDR3, as DNA: TGTGCCAGCAGCTTAGGGGACTCCAGGGACATTCAGTACTTC. This translates into CASSLGDSRDIQYF.

In its sample, this clonotype was seen many times. The V and J genes are TRBV27 and TRBJ1-1; D might be TRBD1 (6 bases). V lost 3 bases to trimming and J lost 4 bases, with 21 bases between them. Germline V lookup: CDR1 MNHEY, CDR2 SMNVEV (reference sequence). This CDR3 has 17 amino acids. The CDR3 reads CASSLRMGGGRGTEAFF. The DNA for the CDR3 is TGTGCCAGCAGTTTGAGAATGGGCGGGGGCAGGGGCACTGAAGCTTTCTTT.

This clonotype has a handful of counts. The genes are TRBV6-1 and TRBJ1-6; 7 nucleotides match TRBD1. The CDR3 spans 15 residues. Germline V lookup: CDR1 MNHNS, CDR2 SASEGT. The J segment lost 9 bases and the V segment lost 7 bases, leaving 12 bases of the junction unmatched. In DNA form, the CDR3 reads TGTGCCAGCACTACCGACAGGGCGGACGGTTCACCCCTCCACTTT. Amino acid sequence: CASTTDRADGSPLHF.

This clonotype showed up many times. This chain uses TRBV2 with TRBJ2-7, with TRBD1 matching over 10 bases. Looked up from germline, CDR1 is SNHLY and CDR2 is FYNNEI. The CDR3 is 15 amino acids. Trimming at V came to 6 bases and at J to 5 bases, leaving 10 bases not matched to a gene. CDR3: CASRETGTGVHEQYF. CDR3 in DNA: TGTGCCAGCAGGGAAACCGGGACAGGGGTCCACGAGCAGTACTTC.

This clonotype was seen many times. The J gene is TRBJ1-6, the V gene TRBV5-1; D perhaps matches TRBD1 (6 bases). The V and J ends lost 4 bases and 5 bases respectively, with 13 bases between them. Germline CDR1 is SGHRS and CDR2 is YFSETQ. The CDR3 length is 15 residues. The CDR3 spells CASSGTQGDNSPLHF. The CDR3 DNA reads TGCGCCAGCAGCGGAACACAGGGAGATAATTCACCCCTCCACTTT.

The chain links TRBV5-1 to TRBJ2-1, with 10 nucleotides matching TRBD1. Germline-derived CDR1 and CDR2 are SGHRS and YFSETQ. The CDR3 length is 13 residues. The J segment lost 5 bases and the V segment lost 7 bases, leaving 3 bases of the junction unmatched. In nucleotides, the CDR3 is TGCGCCAGCTGGGGGACAGGGGACAATGAGCAGTTCTTC. It encodes CASWGTGDNEQFF. Full variable domain (remainder filled in from reference TRBV5-1 and TRBJ2-1): KAGVTQTPRYLIKTRGQQVTLSCSPISGHRSVSWYQQTPGQGLQFLFEYFSETQRNKGNFPGRFSGRQFSNSRSEMNVSTLELGDSALYLCASWGTGDNEQFFGPGTRLTVL.

This clonotype was seen only a few times. The rearrangement joins TRBV6-5 to TRBJ1-1, with D possibly matching TRBD1 (5 bases). There are 16 residues in the CDR3. CDR1 MNHEY and CDR2 SVGAGI come from the germline V gene. V lost 4 bases and J 1 base, leaving 16 bases between the germline ends. The CDR3: CASSSAGRGGNTEAFF. CDR3 nucleotide sequence: TGTGCCAGCAGTTCCGCGGGGAGGGGCGGGAACACTGAAGCTTTCTTT.

This clonotype was seen at least ten times. V and J are TRBV5-1 and TRBJ2-7; 8 bases match TRBD1. The CDR3 runs to 14 residues. Germline V gene lookup returns CDR1 SGHRS and CDR2 YFSETQ. The CDR3 spells CAPNPGQANYEQYF. In DNA form, the CDR3 reads TGCGCTCCTAACCCGGGACAGGCTAACTACGAGCAGTACTTC.

This chain joins TRBV2 and TRBJ2-3; 12 bases are shared with TRBD2. Trimming at V came to 7 bases and at J to 1 base, leaving 3 bases not matched to a gene. Germline CDR1 and CDR2: SNHLY and FYNNEI. CDR3 length: 15 amino acids. CDR3 region: CASIRTSGGTDTQYF. Here the CDR3 DNA reads TGTGCCAGCATTAGGACTAGCGGGGGCACAGATACGCAGTATTTT.

This clonotype has more than one count but fewer than ten. The chain has TRBV20-1 and TRBJ1-5, with no clear D. This CDR3 has 14 amino acids. Germline V CDR1 and CDR2: DFQATT, SNEGSKA (reference sequence). The germline V and J ends were trimmed by 4 bases and 0 bases, with 10 bases remaining between them. The CDR3 reads CSAIRDDSNQPQHF. CDR3 coding DNA: TGCAGTGCTATCCGGGATGATAGCAATCAGCCCCAGCATTTT.